These T cell receptor beta chains were read from a single sample in a study of blood T cells in healthy people across ages. TCRdb itself ran the 5' RACE reads through MiXCR, one entry per CDR3 protein. The table has 580,000 or so distinct CDR3 sequences, 40% to 55% seen once. Sequences were obtained from blood. The origin of the receptors is an elderly man in good health. CDR3s include the opening cysteine and the closing phenylalanine or tryptophan. A D gene is named only where the DNA matches it firmly. Clone size, where shown, is once, few, many, or a class for clones that have expanded.

TRBD1 | TRBJ1-2 | TRBV12-3/TRBV12-4 | NA | TGTGCCAGCAGTTTATATCGGACAGGAAACTATGGCTACACCTTC | CASSLYRTGNYGYTF
NA | TRBJ2-7 | TRBV7-9 | few | TGTGCCAGCAGCTTCCGACGGGGATACGAGCAGTACTTC | CASSFRRGYEQYF
NA | TRBJ2-1 | TRBV2 | NA | TGTGCCAGCAATGACCCCGCTACTAGCCCCCATGAGCAGTTCTTC | CASNDPATSPHEQFF
TRBD2 | TRBJ2-2 | TRBV20-1 | NA | TGCAGTGCTCCCCCGGGGAGTAGCGGGGGGCCGAACACCGGGGAGCTGTTTTTT | CSAPPGSSGGPNTGELFF
TRBD2 | TRBJ2-3 | TRBV4-3 | NA | TGCGCCAGCAGCCGAGAAGAGACTAGCTTGGGCACAGATACGCAGTATTTT | CASSREETSLGTDTQYF
TRBD1 | TRBJ1-1 | TRBV12-3/TRBV12-4 | once | TGTGCCAGCAGTCCACAGGGGAGGCTGGGAGCTTTCTTT | CASSPQGRLGAFF
NA | TRBJ1-5 | TRBV6-2/TRBV6-3 | NA | TGTGCCAGCAGATCCGGGACCCGGAGCAATCAGCCCCAGCATTTT | CASRSGTRSNQPQHF
NA | TRBJ2-5 | TRBV5-1 | NA | TGCGCAGAGATAGGGGAGCAGTACTTC | CAEIGEQYF
TRBD2 | TRBJ2-7 | TRBV6-2/TRBV6-3 | NA | TGTGCCAGCAGCGAGACTAGCGCCGATCTCTCCTACGAGCAGTACTTC | CASSETSADLSYEQYF
NA | TRBJ2-7 | TRBV20-1 | NA | TGCAGTGCTAGTTATTCGGACGGAGAAAGCTACGAGCAGTACTTC | CSASYSDGESYEQYF
TRBD2 | TRBJ2-3 | TRBV20-1 | NA | TGCAGTGCTAGCGTGCTTGCTAGCGGGTTGACGGATACGCAGTATTTT | CSASVLASGLTDTQYF
NA | TRBJ2-7 | TRBV10-3 | few | TGTGCCATCAGTGACCGGGACTACGAGCAGTACTTC | CAISDRDYEQYF
NA | TRBJ2-6 | TRBV7-9 | few | TGTGCCAGCAACAGGGTTGCTGGGGCCAACGTCCTGACTTTC | CASNRVAGANVLTF
TRBD2 | TRBJ2-7 | TRBV20-1 | NA | TGCAGTGCCCAAACGGGGGGGCGGGGTGTCTCCTACGAGCAGTACTTC | CSAQTGGRGVSYEQYF
NA | TRBJ2-3 | TRBV3-1 | NA | TGTGCCAGCAGTCCCGGGACTGGTGAAGATACGCAGTATTTT | CASSPGTGEDTQYF
TRBD1 | TRBJ2-1 | TRBV28 | NA | TGTGCCAGCAGTTTAAGAGGGGGCAGGGACAATGAGCAGTTCTTC | CASSLRGGRDNEQFF
TRBD1 | TRBJ2-5 | TRBV6-2/TRBV6-3 | few | TGTGCCAGCAGTACGGGGACAGGCCCCCAAGAGACCCAGTACTTC | CASSTGTGPQETQYF
NA | TRBJ1-2 | TRBV6-6 | NA | TGTGCCAGCAGTGCCTCAGGGGAGAGGGGCTACACCTTC | CASSASGERGYTF
NA | TRBJ1-4 | TRBV12-3/TRBV12-4 | NA | TGTGCCGGCAGTTTCGGGGGAGGCGGACTGTTTTTT | CAGSFGGGGLFF
TRBD1 | TRBJ1-4 | TRBV5-1 | NA | TGCGCCAGCAGCTTGGGGGACAGGACTAATGAAAAACTGTTTTTT | CASSLGDRTNEKLFF
NA | TRBJ2-5 | TRBV6-5 | few | TGTGCCAGCAGTTACCGCGCAGGGGAGGAACGAGCTCAAGAGACCCAGTACTTC | CASSYRAGEERAQETQYF
NA | TRBJ2-1 | TRBV20-1 | NA | TGCAGTGCAGGGACTAACAGGGGTTACAATGAGCAGTTCTTC | CSAGTNRGYNEQFF
NA | TRBJ1-1 | TRBV20-1 | NA | TGCAGTGCTAGCATTAGGAACACTGAAGCTTTCTTT | CSASIRNTEAFF
NA | TRBJ1-2 | TRBV20-1 | NA | TGCAGTGCTAGAGTCCCCCGGGGGGTATATGGCTACACCTTC | CSARVPRGVYGYTF
NA | TRBJ2-7 | TRBV10-3 | NA | TGTGCCATCAGTGAGGGTCAACTCTACGAGCAGTACTTC | CAISEGQLYEQYF
NA | TRBJ2-7 | TRBV29-1 | many | TGCAGCGTTGAAGAGTCATACGAGCAGTACTTC | CSVEESYEQYF